Below, one TCR beta chain is given with its context. The data stem from a study of cytomegalovirus exposure and HLA in healthy donors. The germline V and J ends were trimmed by 0 bases and 6 bases, with 9 bases remaining between them. This CDR3 region has 13 residues. Looked up from germline, CDR1 is SGHRS and CDR2 is YFSETQ. PCR amplification relied on 60 Vbeta primers (plus 13 Jbeta primers). Per the original data handling: In a later analysis, some 11 million of 65 million to 90 million unique beta chains occurred in at least two donors. The repertoire was sequenced with immunoSEQ multiplex PCR; TCRdb's copy has only in-frame clones and lacks some. Clone size and V and J calls were adopted from that table, with D and trimming inferred from the DNA. The sample comprises about 140,000 clones, about 80% of which are singletons, and about 1.4% rests with the top ten.

This clonotype was sampled from a man aged 25 to 45 in good health and CMV-seropositive. The specimen was PBMCs. V gene TRBV5-1 combines with J gene TRBJ1-2; D unresolved. CDR3 DNA sequence: TGCGCCAGCAGCTTGGACGGGGAGAATGGCTACACCTTC. Amino acids: CASSLDGENGYTF.